Described below is a single T cell receptor beta chain sequence and its context. The repertoire was sequenced with immunoSEQ multiplex PCR; TCRdb's copy has only in-frame clones and lacks some. The sample lists tens of thousands of clones, about 90% occurring once. This sample stems from a study of regulatory dendritic cells for organ transplantation. The CDR3 runs 14 residues. Germline CDR1 and CDR2: MGHRA and YSYEKL. Losses at the gene ends were 4 bases for V and 9 bases for J; bases not matched to a gene: 4. The clonotype was recovered from a human donor in good health. The sample was naive CD8+ T cells from blood. Subset of the sample: CD45RA+ naive T cells. The V call is TRBV4-1, the J call TRBJ2-1, with 12 bases aligning to TRBD2. The CDR3 loop reads CASSLGLAGREQFF. CDR3 DNA: TGCGCCAGCAGCCTCGGACTAGCGGGACGTGAGCAGTTCTTC.